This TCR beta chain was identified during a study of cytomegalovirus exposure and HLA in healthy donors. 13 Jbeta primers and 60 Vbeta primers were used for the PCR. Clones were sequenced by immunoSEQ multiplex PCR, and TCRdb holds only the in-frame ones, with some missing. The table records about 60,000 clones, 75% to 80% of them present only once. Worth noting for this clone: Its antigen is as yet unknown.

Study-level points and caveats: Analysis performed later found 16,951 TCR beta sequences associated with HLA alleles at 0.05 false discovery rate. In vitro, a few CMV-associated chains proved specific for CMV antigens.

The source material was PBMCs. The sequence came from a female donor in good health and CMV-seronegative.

CDR3: CASSLAAGGPHEQYF. CDR3 sequence (DNA): TGCGCCAGCAGCTTGGCGGCGGGGGGGCCCCACGAGCAGTACTTC. The V and J genes are TRBV5-1 and TRBJ2-7; 9 positions agree with TRBD2. In germline, CDR1 is SGHRS, CDR2 YFSETQ. The V gene end was trimmed by 0 bases and the J gene end by 5 bases; junction bases not matched to a gene: 6. CDR3 size: 15 residues.